This record concerns one TCR beta chain sequence. What it binds is not known. This sample is part of a study of CD8+CD57+ T cells in acquired aplastic anemia. Background on the study: Average DNA yield from sorted CD4+ and CD8+ cells was roughly 3 ug.

V shed 6 bases and J 5 bases; nucleotides not matched to a gene: 11. Germline CDR1 reads DFQATT; CDR2 reads SNEGSKA (reference sequence). CDR3 length: 15 residues. Notes on the study in general: The same twenty-nine CD8+ CDR3 sequences occurred in patients and in controls.

Genomic DNA, serving as template, underwent TCR beta VDJ and CDR3 profiling. Each CDR3 protein gets one entry after TCRdb re-called the reads with MiXCR. The table shows approximately 190,000 distinct CDR3 sequences, with less than 60% occurring only once. The authors sequenced patients whose flow cytometry had shown CD8+CD57+ cell expansion. The blood sampling took place in patients who had so far received no therapy. The clonotype comes from a human donor with aplastic anemia. The chain joins TRBV20-1 to TRBJ2-1, with 9 bases matching TRBD2. Material: sorted CD4+, CD8+, or CD8+CD57+ T cells (not recorded which) from PBMCs. The CDR3 region is CSAKNPSGVNNEQFF. CDR3 DNA: TGCAGTGCCAAAAACCCTAGCGGGGTAAACAATGAGCAGTTCTTC.